Sequencing of this TCR beta chain was carried out in a study of T cell responses to AZD1222 COVID-19 vaccine. V was shortened by 0 bases and J by 8 bases, with 8 bases between the two germline ends. The CDR3 length is 12 residues. Germline-derived CDR1 and CDR2 are GTSNPN and SVGIG (reference sequence). Sequencing was performed with immunoSEQ multiplex PCR; in TCRdb, only in-frame clones are kept and a portion is missing. The table has around 140,000 clones, 85% to 90% seen once. As regards this clone: The antigen is not known.

Whole-study results and caveats: Researchers report vaccine-associated CD4 TCRs spanning spike, with dominance at 160-218 and 743-854. Most donors were white British and more were female, and clonal diversity was possibly underestimated.

Researchers grouped second doses given at about 4 or about 12 weeks into one pool. The sequence was obtained from an adult who received the AZD1222 COVID-19 vaccine. The input for sequencing was peripheral blood, taken 28 days after the second AZD1222 dose. The chain is built from TRBV30 and TRBJ2-4, with a possible D match to TRBD2 (5 bases). The CDR3 loop is CAWSVKGDIQYF. The DNA of the CDR3 is TGTGCCTGGAGTGTCAAGGGAGACATTCAGTACTTC.